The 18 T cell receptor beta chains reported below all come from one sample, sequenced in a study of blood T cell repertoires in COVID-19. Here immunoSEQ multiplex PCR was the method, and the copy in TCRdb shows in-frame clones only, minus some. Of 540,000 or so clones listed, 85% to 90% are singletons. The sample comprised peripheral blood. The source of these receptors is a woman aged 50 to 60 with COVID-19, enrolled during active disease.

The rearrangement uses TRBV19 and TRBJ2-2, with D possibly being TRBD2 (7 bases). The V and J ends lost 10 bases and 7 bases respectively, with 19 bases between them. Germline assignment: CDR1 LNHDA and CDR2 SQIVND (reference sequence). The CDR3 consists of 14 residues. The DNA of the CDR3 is TGTGCCACCGCTGGGGGGGGGCAGATCGGGGAGCTGTTTTTT. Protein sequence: CATAGGGQIGELFF.

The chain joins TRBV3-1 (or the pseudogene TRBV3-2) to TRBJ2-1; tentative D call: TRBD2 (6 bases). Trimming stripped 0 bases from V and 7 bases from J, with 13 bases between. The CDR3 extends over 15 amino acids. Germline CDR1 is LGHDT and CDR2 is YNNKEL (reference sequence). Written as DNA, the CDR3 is TGTGCCAGCAGCCAAGACGGGGATAGCGGTAATGAGCAGTTCTTC. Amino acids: CASSQDGDSGNEQFF.

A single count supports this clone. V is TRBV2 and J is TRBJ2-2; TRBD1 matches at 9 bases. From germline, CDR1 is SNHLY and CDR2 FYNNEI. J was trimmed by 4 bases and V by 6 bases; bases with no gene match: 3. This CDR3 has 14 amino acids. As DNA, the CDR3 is TGTGCCAGCAGCGGGACAGGGACCACCGGGGAGCTGTTTTTT. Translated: CASSGTGTTGELFF.

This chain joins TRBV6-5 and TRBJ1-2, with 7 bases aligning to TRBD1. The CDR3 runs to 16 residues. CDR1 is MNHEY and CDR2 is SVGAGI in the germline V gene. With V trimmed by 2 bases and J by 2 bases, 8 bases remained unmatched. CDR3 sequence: CASSYISRDRNYGYTF. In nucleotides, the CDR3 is TGTGCCAGCAGTTACATCTCCCGGGACAGAAACTATGGCTACACCTTC.

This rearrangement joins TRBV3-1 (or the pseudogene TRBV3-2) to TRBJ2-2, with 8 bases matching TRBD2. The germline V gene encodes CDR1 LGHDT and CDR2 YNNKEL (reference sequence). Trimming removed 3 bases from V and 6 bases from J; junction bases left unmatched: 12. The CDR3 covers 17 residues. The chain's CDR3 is CASSHRPGLVRAGELFF. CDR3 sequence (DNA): TGTGCCAGCAGCCATAGACCGGGACTAGTTAGGGCCGGGGAGCTGTTTTTT.

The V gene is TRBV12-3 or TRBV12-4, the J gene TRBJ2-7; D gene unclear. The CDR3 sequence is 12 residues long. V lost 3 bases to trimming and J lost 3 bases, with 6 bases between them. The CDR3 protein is CASSFVVYEQYF. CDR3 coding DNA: TGTGCCAGCAGTTTCGTTGTCTACGAGCAGTACTTC.

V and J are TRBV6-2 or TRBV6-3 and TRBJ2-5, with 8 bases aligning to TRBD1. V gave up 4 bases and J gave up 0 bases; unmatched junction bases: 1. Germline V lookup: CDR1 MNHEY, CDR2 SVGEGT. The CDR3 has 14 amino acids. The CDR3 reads CASSWDRYQETQYF. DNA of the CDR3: TGTGCCAGCAGTTGGGACAGGTACCAAGAGACCCAGTACTTC.

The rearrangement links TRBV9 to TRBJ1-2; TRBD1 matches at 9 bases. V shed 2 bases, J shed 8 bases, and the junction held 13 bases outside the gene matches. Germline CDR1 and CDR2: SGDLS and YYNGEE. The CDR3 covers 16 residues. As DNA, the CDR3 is TGTGCCAGCAGCGTTACTGGACAGGGGAGTTTTGGAGGCTACACCTTC. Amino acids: CASSVTGQGSFGGYTF.

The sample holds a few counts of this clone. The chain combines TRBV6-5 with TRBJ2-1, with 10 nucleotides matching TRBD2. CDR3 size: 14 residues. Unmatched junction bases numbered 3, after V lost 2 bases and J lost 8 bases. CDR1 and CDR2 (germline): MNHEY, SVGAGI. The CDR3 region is CASSYRLAGDEQFF. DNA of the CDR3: TGTGCCAGCAGTTACAGACTAGCGGGCGATGAGCAGTTCTTC.

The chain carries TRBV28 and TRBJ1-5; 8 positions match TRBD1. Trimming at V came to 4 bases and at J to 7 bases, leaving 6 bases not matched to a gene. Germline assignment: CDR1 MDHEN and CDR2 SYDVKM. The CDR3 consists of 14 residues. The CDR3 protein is CASSWTGQSQPQHF. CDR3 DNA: TGTGCCAGCAGTTGGACAGGGCAAAGCCAGCCCCAGCATTTT.

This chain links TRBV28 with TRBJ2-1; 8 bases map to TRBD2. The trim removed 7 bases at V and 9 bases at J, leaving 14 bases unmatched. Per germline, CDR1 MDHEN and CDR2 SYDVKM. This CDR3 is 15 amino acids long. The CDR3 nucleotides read TGTGCCAGCACTCCGTCGGGGGGGCGTTTAGCTGAGCAGTTCTTC. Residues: CASTPSGGRLAEQFF.

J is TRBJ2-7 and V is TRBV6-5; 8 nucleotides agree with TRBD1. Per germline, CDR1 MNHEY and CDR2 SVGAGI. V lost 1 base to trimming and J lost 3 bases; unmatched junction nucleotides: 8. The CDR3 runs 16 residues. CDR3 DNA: TGTGCCAGCAGTTACTTGAGGTCCAGGGGGCTCTACGAGCAGTACTTC. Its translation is CASSYLRSRGLYEQYF.

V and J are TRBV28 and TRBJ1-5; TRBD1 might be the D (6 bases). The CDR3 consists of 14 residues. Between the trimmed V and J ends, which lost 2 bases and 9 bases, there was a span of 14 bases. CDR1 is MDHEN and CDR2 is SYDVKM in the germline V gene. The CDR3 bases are TGTGCCAGCAGTTTAGGGCAGGGGCCTGGGCCCCAGCATTTT. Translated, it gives CASSLGQGPGPQHF.

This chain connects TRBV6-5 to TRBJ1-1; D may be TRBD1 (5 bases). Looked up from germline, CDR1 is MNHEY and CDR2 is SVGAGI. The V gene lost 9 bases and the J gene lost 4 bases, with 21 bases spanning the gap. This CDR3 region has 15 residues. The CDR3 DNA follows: TGTGCCAGTGCGAATCTGGGAGGTGGGACCACTGAAGCTTTCTTT. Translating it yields CASANLGGGTTEAFF.

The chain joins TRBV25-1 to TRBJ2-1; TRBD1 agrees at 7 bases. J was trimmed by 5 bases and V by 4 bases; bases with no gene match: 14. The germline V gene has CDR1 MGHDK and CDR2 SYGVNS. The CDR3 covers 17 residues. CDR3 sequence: CASSAPQGTLSNNEQFF. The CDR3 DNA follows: TGTGCCAGCAGTGCCCCACAGGGGACCCTGTCTAACAATGAGCAGTTCTTC.

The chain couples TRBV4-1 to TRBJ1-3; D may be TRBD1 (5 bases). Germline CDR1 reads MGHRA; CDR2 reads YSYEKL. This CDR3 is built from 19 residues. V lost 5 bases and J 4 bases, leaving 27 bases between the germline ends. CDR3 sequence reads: CASSGRGAGIFEAGNTIYF. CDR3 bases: TGCGCCAGCAGCGGCCGCGGGGCGGGCATCTTTGAAGCCGGAAACACCATATATTTT.

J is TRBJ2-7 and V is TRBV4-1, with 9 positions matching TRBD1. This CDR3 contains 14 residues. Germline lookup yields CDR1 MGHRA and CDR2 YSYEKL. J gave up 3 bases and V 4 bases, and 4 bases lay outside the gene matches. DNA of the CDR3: TGCGCCAGCAGCCCGACGACAGGGGGCTACGAGCAGTACTTC. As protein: CASSPTTGGYEQYF.

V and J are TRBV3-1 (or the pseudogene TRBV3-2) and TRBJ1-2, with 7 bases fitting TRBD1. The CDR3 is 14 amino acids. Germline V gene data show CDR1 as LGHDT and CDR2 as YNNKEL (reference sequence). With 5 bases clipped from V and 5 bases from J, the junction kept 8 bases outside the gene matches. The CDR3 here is CASSSLAGGYGYTF. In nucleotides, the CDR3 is TGTGCCAGCAGCTCCCTCGCAGGGGGATATGGCTACACCTTC.